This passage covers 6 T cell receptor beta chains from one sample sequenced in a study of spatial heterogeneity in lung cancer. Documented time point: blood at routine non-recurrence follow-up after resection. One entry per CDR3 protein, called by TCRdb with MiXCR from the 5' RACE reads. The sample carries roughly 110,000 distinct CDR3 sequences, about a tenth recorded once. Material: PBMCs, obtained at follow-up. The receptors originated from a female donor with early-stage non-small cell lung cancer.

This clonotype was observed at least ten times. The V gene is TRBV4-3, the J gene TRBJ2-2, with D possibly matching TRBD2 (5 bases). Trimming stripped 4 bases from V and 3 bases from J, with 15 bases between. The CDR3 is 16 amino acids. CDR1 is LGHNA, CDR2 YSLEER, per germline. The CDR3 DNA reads TGCGCCAGCAGCCGCGGATCGGGGATATACACCGGGGAGCTGTTTTTT. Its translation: CASSRGSGIYTGELFF.

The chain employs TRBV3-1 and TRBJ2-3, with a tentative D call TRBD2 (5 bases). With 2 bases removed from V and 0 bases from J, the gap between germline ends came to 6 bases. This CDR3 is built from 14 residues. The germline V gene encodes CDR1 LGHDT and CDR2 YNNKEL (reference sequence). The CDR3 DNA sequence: TGTGCCAGCAGCCAACCGGGGAGCACAGATACGCAGTATTTT. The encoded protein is CASSQPGSTDTQYF.

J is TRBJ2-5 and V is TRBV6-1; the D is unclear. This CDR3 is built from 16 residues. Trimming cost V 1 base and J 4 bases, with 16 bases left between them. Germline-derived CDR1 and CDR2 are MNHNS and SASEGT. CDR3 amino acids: CASSEGTFPGRETQYF. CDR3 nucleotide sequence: TGTGCCAGCAGTGAAGGGACGTTTCCCGGCAGAGAGACCCAGTACTTC.

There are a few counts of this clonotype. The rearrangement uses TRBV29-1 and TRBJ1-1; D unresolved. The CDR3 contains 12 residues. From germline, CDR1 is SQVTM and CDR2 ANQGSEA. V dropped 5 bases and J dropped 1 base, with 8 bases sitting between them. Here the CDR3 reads CSVWQSNTEAFF. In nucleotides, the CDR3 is TGCAGCGTTTGGCAGTCGAACACTGAAGCTTTCTTT.

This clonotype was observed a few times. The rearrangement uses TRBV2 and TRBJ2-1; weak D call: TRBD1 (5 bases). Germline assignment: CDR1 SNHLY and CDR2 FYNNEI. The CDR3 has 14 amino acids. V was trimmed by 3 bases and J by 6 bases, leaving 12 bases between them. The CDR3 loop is CASSDVQVSNEQFF. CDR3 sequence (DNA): TGTGCCAGCAGTGATGTACAGGTCAGCAATGAGCAGTTCTTC.

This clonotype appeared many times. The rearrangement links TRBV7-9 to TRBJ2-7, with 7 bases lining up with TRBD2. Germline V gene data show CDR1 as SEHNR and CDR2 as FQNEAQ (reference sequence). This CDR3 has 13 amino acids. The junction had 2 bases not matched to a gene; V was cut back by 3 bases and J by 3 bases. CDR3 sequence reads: CASSFTSVYEQYF. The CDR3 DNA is TGTGCCAGCAGCTTTACTAGCGTCTACGAGCAGTACTTC.